The rows below give T cell receptor beta chains drawn from one sample of a study of shared clonotypes between healthy human individuals. Assay: immunoSEQ multiplex PCR; the TCRdb copy retains only in-frame clones and omits some. The repertoire includes 600,000 to 750,000 clones, around 77% of them detected once, and under 2% sits in the top ten. The sample was memory CD4+ T cells sorted from blood. The receptors stem from a woman in her twenties or thirties in good health. Both conserved end residues are part of each CDR3. The D gene is left open where the match is weak. Only part of the rows carry a size: once, few, many, or a class if the clone is expanded.

>TRBV7-2|many|-|TRBJ2-1
TGTGCCAGCAGCATAGACTCCCCTCGTTACAATGAGCAGTTCTTC
CASSIDSPRYNEQFF
>TRBV30|-|-|TRBJ2-1
TGTGCCTGGAGTCCACATCGGGAGCTCGGGCAGTTCTTC
CAWSPHRELGQFF
>TRBV2|-|TRBD1|TRBJ1-2
TGTGCCAGCAGGACGGGACAGGCTAACTATGGCTACACCTTC
CASRTGQANYGYTF
>TRBV6-1|few|-|TRBJ1-2
TGTGCCAGCTCAGTATCAGGTAGCTACACCTTC
CASSVSGSYTF
>TRBV25-1|-|-|TRBJ2-7
TGTGCCAGCAGTGCGGAGACCCCCTACGAGCAGTACTTC
CASSAETPYEQYF
>TRBV25-1|-|-|TRBJ2-5
TGTGCCAGCAGTGAACTGACAGTACAAGAGACCCAGTACTTC
CASSELTVQETQYF
>TRBV6-1|few|TRBD2|TRBJ2-7
TGTGCCAGCAGTGATTTACTAGCGGACAGCTCCTACGAGCAGTACTTC
CASSDLLADSSYEQYF
>TRBV28|-|-|TRBJ1-1
TGTGCCAGCAGAAATGTAGGGGAGGTGGCTTTCTTT
CASRNVGEVAFF
>TRBV7-2|-|-|TRBJ2-5
TGTGCCAGCAGCTTAGTGGGGGGGGCGCGACTCCAAGAGACCCAGTACTTC
CASSLVGGARLQETQYF
>TRBV7-6|-|-|TRBJ1-1
TGTGCCAGCAGCACTTCGACACCCAGAGTAGGCACTGAAGCTTTCTTT
CASSTSTPRVGTEAFF
>TRBV14|-|-|TRBJ1-1
TGTGCCAGCAGCCAAGGGACAGTGAACACTGAAGCTTTCTTT
CASSQGTVNTEAFF
>TRBV28|once|-|TRBJ1-4
TGTGCCAGCAGTAGCGGAGGGGCAACTAATGAAAAACTGTTTTTT
CASSSGGATNEKLFF
>TRBV28|-|-|TRBJ2-7
TGTGCCAGCGGTGGGTACCAGGGTGGCAGGGACGAGCAGTACTTC
CASGGYQGGRDEQYF
>TRBV5-4|once|TRBD2|TRBJ2-1
TGTGCCAGCAGCGCGGGACTAGCGGGAGTACTCTACAATGAGCAGTTCTTC
CASSAGLAGVLYNEQFF
>TRBV18|-|TRBD2|TRBJ2-7
TGTGCCAGCTCCCAAACTAGCGGGAGTAAGTACGAGCAGTACTTC
CASSQTSGSKYEQYF
>TRBV6-6|-|-|TRBJ2-1
TGTGCCAGCAGTTACTCTACGGGAGCCCGCAATGAGCAGTTCTTC
CASSYSTGARNEQFF
>TRBV2|-|TRBD1|TRBJ1-1
TGTGCCAGCAGTAGGGGGCTCGGGAACACTGAAGCTTTCTTT
CASSRGLGNTEAFF
>TRBV28|-|-|TRBJ2-1
TGTGCCAGCAGTTTCACAGGCTCCTACAATGAGCAGTTCTTC
CASSFTGSYNEQFF
>TRBV14|-|-|TRBJ2-6
TGTGCCAGCAGCCAATCTGGGGCCAACGTCCTGACTTTC
CASSQSGANVLTF
>TRBV5-1|-|-|TRBJ2-3
TGCGCCAGCAGCTTCATGGAGCGGCAGGGGAGTCCAGATACGCAGTATTTT
CASSFMERQGSPDTQYF
>TRBV27|-|-|TRBJ2-7
TGTGCCAGCAGTTTAACCGACAGGGGAGGGACCTACGAGCAGTACTTC
CASSLTDRGGTYEQYF
>TRBV5-5|-|-|TRBJ1-1
TGTGCCAGCAGCTTGACCCCTATGAACACTGAAGCTTTCTTT
CASSLTPMNTEAFF
>TRBV6-1|-|-|TRBJ1-2
TGTGCCAGCAGTGAAAGTTGGGAGGGGCCGCGGGGCTACACCTTC
CASSESWEGPRGYTF
>TRBV28|-|TRBD1|TRBJ1-4
TGTGCCAGCAGTTTTTCCGGGACAGTTAATGAAAAACTGTTTTTT
CASSFSGTVNEKLFF
>TRBV28|-|-|TRBJ1-5
TGTGCCAGCAGTTTATCTTGGGGAGGTCAGCCCCAGCATTTT
CASSLSWGGQPQHF
>TRBV25-1|-|TRBD2|TRBJ2-1
TGTGCCAGCACAGGCACGGGACGGACTAGCGGGAGGTCCGATGAGCAGTTCTTC
CASTGTGRTSGRSDEQFF
>TRBV7-3|-|-|TRBJ1-2
TGTGCCAGCAGCTTTGACAGGCAGAATGGCTACACCTTC
CASSFDRQNGYTF
>TRBV30|-|TRBD2|TRBJ2-1
TGTGCCTGGAGTGTACCCCTAGCGGGCAAAGGGGGACCCTACAATGAGCAGTTCTTC
CAWSVPLAGKGGPYNEQFF
>TRBV18|many|-|TRBJ2-5
TGTGCCAGCTCACCGAGTATAGGAGAGACCCAGTACTTC
CASSPSIGETQYF
>TRBV7-9|-|TRBD2|TRBJ2-3
TGTGCCAGCAGCCTGAAACTAGCGGGAGGGGTAGATACGCAGTATTTT
CASSLKLAGGVDTQYF
>TRBV28|few|-|TRBJ2-2
TGTGCCAGCAGCTCCCGGGCCGGGGAGCTGTTTTTT
CASSSRAGELFF
>TRBV14|-|-|TRBJ1-1
TGTGCCAGCAGCCAAGCCACGACAGGTTTTGAAGCTTTCTTT
CASSQATTGFEAFF
>TRBV6-4|-|-|TRBJ2-1
TGTGCCAGCAGTGTTGAGGGCAGTTCCTACAATGAGCAGTTCTTC
CASSVEGSSYNEQFF
>TRBV5-1|-|-|TRBJ1-2
TGCGCCAGCACTTGGGGAAACTATGGCTACACCTTC
CASTWGNYGYTF
>TRBV11-2|-|TRBD1|TRBJ1-2
TGTGCCAGCAGCTCCCTCCGACAGGGAGCTAACTATGGCTACACCTTC
CASSSLRQGANYGYTF
>TRBV15|-|TRBD2|TRBJ2-1
TGTGCCACCAGCAGATCGCTTCCGGGACTAGCGGACTACAATGAGCAGTTCTTC
CATSRSLPGLADYNEQFF
>TRBV7-3|-|-|TRBJ2-7
TGTGCCAGCAGCTCCACCCCAGGGAGCTCCTACGAGCAGTACTTC
CASSSTPGSSYEQYF
>TRBV21-1|few|-|TRBJ2-1
TGTGCCAGCAGGGGTTCCTACAATGAGCAGTTCTTC
CASRGSYNEQFF
>TRBV28|-|TRBD2|TRBJ2-1
TGTGCCAGCTTTACCTCCGGGACTAGCGCCTACAATGAGCAGTTCTTC
CASFTSGTSAYNEQFF
>TRBV28|-|TRBD2|TRBJ2-3
TGTGCCAGCAGGAGAAGACTAGCGGGAGACACGCAGTATTTT
CASRRRLAGDTQYF
>TRBV28|-|TRBD2|TRBJ2-7
TGTGCCAGCAGTTACCTCGACAGAGCGCGGGAGGGGCAGTACTTC
CASSYLDRAREGQYF
>TRBV2|-|-|TRBJ2-7
TGTGCCAGCACGGGCCCCAGGGGAGGGGCACAGTACTTC
CASTGPRGGAQYF
>TRBV4-2|once|-|TRBJ2-7
TGTGCCAGCAGCCAAGATGGCGGACTACGAGCCTCCTACGAGCAGTACTTC
CASSQDGGLRASYEQYF
>TRBV5-1|-|TRBD1|TRBJ1-2
TGCGCCAGCAGCCCTGGGGGGACAGGGAACTATGGCTACACCTTC
CASSPGGTGNYGYTF
>TRBV6-5|many|-|TRBJ1-2
TGTGCCAGCAGGCTACAGGGAAGCGGTGGCTACACCTTC
CASRLQGSGGYTF
>TRBV7-9|-|-|TRBJ2-3
TGTGCCAGCAGCATAAACCGGGACCCCACAGATACGCAGTATTTT
CASSINRDPTDTQYF
>TRBV19|-|TRBD2|TRBJ2-7
TGTGCCAGTAGTAAGACTAGCGGCTCCTACGAGCAGTACTTC
CASSKTSGSYEQYF
>TRBV28|-|-|TRBJ1-2
TGTGCCAGCAGTTCCTCATATGGCTACACCTTC
CASSSSYGYTF